The following is a TCR beta chain sequence with its context. Some clones are missing from TCRdb's copy, which holds only in-frame ones; the method was immunoSEQ multiplex PCR. Seen here are about 660,000 clones, roughly 86% observed once, and the top ten hold 0.009% to 0.0095%. This entry is derived from a study of shared T cell receptors in the human thymus. Germline V CDR1 and CDR2: MGHRA, YSYEKL. V lost 3 bases and J 3 bases, leaving 27 bases between the germline ends. This CDR3 is 20 amino acids long. The sample was also reused in another study, on human thymus T cells. Per that paper: V and J genes seemed to be used with bias in thymic and blood repertoires. Reports from related research described highly overlapping thymic repertoires among unrelated individuals.

This receptor was identified in a boy in the first two years of life with a congenital heart defect. Sequencing was done on a sample of thymocytes. The chain uses TRBV4-1 and TRBJ1-3; tentative D call: TRBD1 (6 bases). Here the CDR3 reads CASSQRSLRGSCIIGNTIYF. DNA for the CDR3: TGCGCCAGCAGCCAGAGATCCCTCAGGGGAAGCTGTATAATTGGAAACACCATATATTTT.